The rows below give T cell receptor beta chains drawn from one sample of a study of spatial heterogeneity in lung cancer. TCRdb itself ran the 5' RACE reads through MiXCR, one entry per CDR3 protein. The data contain approximately 56,000 distinct CDR3 sequences, roughly 7.4% of them singletons. The sequences come from PBMCs, collected at follow-up. These receptors were collected from a female donor with early-stage non-small cell lung cancer. Each CDR3 is given with its conserved first and last residue. Each record gives: clone size, J gene, V gene, D gene, CDR3 DNA, CDR3 protein. The D gene is left open where the match is weak. Size values are once, few and many counts, or a class for expanded clones, and some rows have none.

many | TRBJ2-7 | TRBV7-9 | NA | TGTGCCAGCAGCTTAGCCCTAACCCTGGACAGCTCCTACGAGCAGTACTTC | CASSLALTLDSSYEQYF
many | TRBJ1-1 | TRBV20-1 | NA | TGCAGTGCTAGAGATCTCCAGGGAGGGACTGAAGCTTTCTTT | CSARDLQGGTEAFF
few | TRBJ2-7 | TRBV29-1 | NA | TGCAGCGTTGAAAGGCAGGGGAGCTACGAGCAGTACTTC | CSVERQGSYEQYF
NA | TRBJ2-2 | TRBV5-4 | TRBD2 | TGTGCCAGCAGACTAGCGGGGGGACCGAACACCGGGGAGCTGTTTTTT | CASRLAGGPNTGELFF
many | TRBJ1-2 | TRBV7-8 | NA | TGTGCCAGCAGCTTAGGGCATGAAGGGGCGGTGAATGATGGCTACACCTTC | CASSLGHEGAVNDGYTF
few | TRBJ1-1 | TRBV20-1 | NA | TGCAGTCCGAAAGAGGGGGATCCCACTGAAGCTTTCTTT | CSPKEGDPTEAFF
few | TRBJ1-2 | TRBV12-3/TRBV12-4 | NA | TGTGCCAGCAGTTTCGCAGGAAAAGAAGGTGGCTACACCTTC | CASSFAGKEGGYTF
once | TRBJ1-1 | TRBV29-1 | NA | TGCAGCGTTGAAGATCACCCCCAGGGCTACACTGAAGCTTTCTTT | CSVEDHPQGYTEAFF
NA | TRBJ2-7 | TRBV20-1 | NA | TGCAGTGCTAGTACAGGTTCCTACGAGCAGTACTTC | CSASTGSYEQYF
many | TRBJ2-1 | TRBV5-1 | TRBD2 | TGCGCCAGCAGCTTGCCCCAGACTAGCGGGGGGGCTGATGAGCAGTTCTTC | CASSLPQTSGGADEQFF
many | TRBJ1-1 | TRBV5-1 | NA | TGCGCCAGTAGAGACCAGGGAGTGAACACTGAAGCTTTCTTT | CASRDQGVNTEAFF
few | TRBJ2-3 | TRBV3-1 | TRBD1 | TGTGCCAGCAGCCTTGGGACAGGGACCGGTACAGATACGCAGTATTTT | CASSLGTGTGTDTQYF
many | TRBJ2-5 | TRBV11-2 | TRBD1 | TGTGCCAGCAGCTCCCGGACAGGGGAGACCCAGTACTTC | CASSSRTGETQYF
many | TRBJ1-1 | TRBV10-3 | NA | TGTGCCATCAGTGTTCTTGCAGGGAACACTGAAGCTTTCTTT | CAISVLAGNTEAFF
many | TRBJ2-3 | TRBV4-1 | NA | TGCGCCAGCAGCTCTCCTATACGGGCCAAGGGCACAGATACGCAGTATTTT | CASSSPIRAKGTDTQYF
many | TRBJ2-2 | TRBV29-1 | NA | TGCAGCGTTGAAGGAATTTCGAACACCGGGGAGCTGTTTTTT | CSVEGISNTGELFF
NA | TRBJ1-2 | TRBV2 | NA | TGTGCCAGCAGGGATAGCAGGCCTAACTATGGCTACACCTTC | CASRDSRPNYGYTF
few | TRBJ2-3 | TRBV7-9 | NA | TGTGCCAGCACCCCAGGGAATATCGATCGCAGGGATACGCAGTATTTT | CASTPGNIDRRDTQYF
many | TRBJ2-7 | TRBV4-1 | TRBD1 | TGCGCCAGCAGCCAAGACGGGACAGGGACCTACGAGCAGTACTTC | CASSQDGTGTYEQYF
many | TRBJ1-1 | TRBV25-1 | NA | TGTGCCAGCGCAGCAGGGAACACTGAAGCTTTCTTT | CASAAGNTEAFF
many | TRBJ1-3 | TRBV20-1 | NA | TGCAGTGCCGTCTGGGGAGGCTCTGGAAACACCATATATTTT | CSAVWGGSGNTIYF
many | TRBJ2-5 | TRBV5-1 | NA | TGCGCCAGCAGCCTCCGTGGGGCACCGGAGACCCAGTACTTC | CASSLRGAPETQYF
many | TRBJ2-6 | TRBV29-1 | NA | TGCAGCGTGGCCACGTTGGCCCAGAGAAGGGATACTGGGGCCAACGTCCTGACTTTC | CSVATLAQRRDTGANVLTF
many | TRBJ2-7 | TRBV20-1 | TRBD1 | TGCAGTGCTAGAGAGTATCCGGGACAGGGGACAGAGCAGTACTTC | CSAREYPGQGTEQYF
NA | TRBJ1-4 | TRBV4-3 | NA | TGCGCCAGCAGCCAAGAAACCGATCCTAATGAAAAACTGTTTTTT | CASSQETDPNEKLFF
NA | TRBJ2-5 | TRBV15 | NA | TGTGCCACCAGCAGAGATCTACAAACCCAAGAGACCCAGTACTTC | CATSRDLQTQETQYF
many | TRBJ2-3 | TRBV28 | TRBD1 | TGTGCCAGCAGTGAACCGGACAGGAAGAAGTATTTT | CASSEPDRKKYF
many | TRBJ2-7 | TRBV12-3/TRBV12-4 | NA | TGTGCCAGCAGTTTAGGAGGTATCGCCTACGAGCAGTACTTC | CASSLGGIAYEQYF
many | TRBJ2-6 | TRBV4-1 | NA | TGCGCCAGCAGCCGGACGGGGGCTGGGGCCAACGTCCTGACTTTC | CASSRTGAGANVLTF
many | TRBJ2-3 | TRBV29-1 | NA | TGCAGCGCTGCCCAGGGGCCCCCAGATACGCAGTATTTT | CSAAQGPPDTQYF
many | TRBJ1-2 | TRBV20-1 | NA | TGCAGTGCTAGCTCTTCCAGCTCTAACTCCTATGGCTACACCTTC | CSASSSSSNSYGYTF
many | TRBJ2-1 | TRBV29-1 | TRBD1 | TGCAGCGTCCGGGGACAGGGAGACAATGAGCAGTTCTTC | CSVRGQGDNEQFF
many | TRBJ2-3 | TRBV7-6 | TRBD2 | TGTGCCAGCAGCTTAGGACCTAGCGGGGGCGGAGATACGCAGTATTTT | CASSLGPSGGGDTQYF
NA | TRBJ2-1 | TRBV27 | TRBD1 | TGTGCCAGCAGAGCCGGACAGGGTCCGTTCCATGAGCAGTTCTTC | CASRAGQGPFHEQFF
few | TRBJ1-6 | TRBV7-2 | NA | TGTGCCAGCAGCTCATCCTCTGGGACCCCCCTCCACTTT | CASSSSSGTPLHF
many | TRBJ2-2 | TRBV6-2/TRBV6-3 | NA | TGTGCCAGCAGTTACTCCCCGGGGGCCAACACCGGGGAGCTGTTTTTT | CASSYSPGANTGELFF
many | TRBJ2-3 | TRBV20-1 | TRBD2 | TGCAGTGCTACCCGGGACTACTACACAGATACGCAGTATTTT | CSATRDYYTDTQYF
many | TRBJ2-7 | TRBV18 | NA | TGTGCCAGCTCACCAAGGGGGTACGAGCAGTACTTC | CASSPRGYEQYF
many | TRBJ2-5 | TRBV10-3 | TRBD2 | TGTGCCATCAGGGGGGGGAGCGGGCAAGAGACCCAGTACTTC | CAIRGGSGQETQYF
NA | TRBJ2-7 | TRBV4-3 | NA | TGCGCCAGCAGCCAAGACAGGGAGGCCTCCTACGAGCAGTACTTC | CASSQDREASYEQYF
few | TRBJ1-1 | TRBV24-1 | NA | TGTGCCACCGACGAACAGGGATTTGCTTTCTTT | CATDEQGFAFF
NA | TRBJ1-1 | TRBV3-1 | TRBD1 | TGTGCCAGCAGCCAACCCCCGGGACAGGGCATTCCCGAAGCTTTCTTT | CASSQPPGQGIPEAFF
many | TRBJ1-5 | TRBV6-5 | NA | TGTGCCAGCAGTTACGGCAGGGAACAGCCCCAGCATTTT | CASSYGREQPQHF
many | TRBJ2-5 | TRBV7-2 | TRBD1 | TGTGCCAGCAGCTTGACAGGGGCGCGAGAGACCCAGTACTTC | CASSLTGARETQYF
many | TRBJ1-2 | TRBV28 | TRBD1 | TGTGCCAGCAGATTCACCGGGACAGGGGTTTATGGCTACACCTTC | CASRFTGTGVYGYTF
many | TRBJ2-3 | TRBV5-5 | NA | TGTGCCAGCAGCTTGGCCCGTCGGGGGGCAGTAGAAGATACGCAGTATTTT | CASSLARRGAVEDTQYF
NA | TRBJ2-7 | TRBV29-1 | NA | TGCAGCGTTGCCGGACAGCAGCAGTACTTC | CSVAGQQQYF